Detailed here is one T cell receptor beta chain. This CDR3 has 14 amino acids. The germline V gene encodes CDR1 SGHRS and CDR2 YFSETQ. V was clipped by 2 bases and J by 6 bases; unmatched bases: 7. Per the authors' pipeline: Counts of nucleated cells, estimated from reference gene primer amplification, were obtained. Data came from immunoSEQ multiplex PCR; TCRdb stores just in-frame clones and leaves some out. The V and J calls and clone size come from that table; D and trimming were worked out from the DNA. Of roughly 410,000 clones listed, 87% were seen once; the top ten hold over 2%. This specimen belongs to a study of blood T cell repertoires in COVID-19. As for the study in general: Both acute and convalescent COVID-19 samples were obtained from the United States, Italy and Spain. Sources were T cells, B-cell-depleted T cells, or PBMCs; the material itself was cDNA or gDNA.

The Seattle patients joined while their infection was active and were tracked longitudinally afterward. The chain has TRBV5-1 and TRBJ1-2; 7 bases agree with TRBD1. This clonotype originated in a woman between 55 and 75 years old with COVID-19, enrolled during active disease. Input material: peripheral blood. Here the CDR3 DNA reads TGCGCCAGCAGCTTATTACAGGGGTTGGATGGCTACACCTTC. It is translated as CASSLLQGLDGYTF.